In this sample, the clone carrying this T cell receptor (beta chain) turned up many times. The data are from a study of blood T cells in healthy people across ages. The CDR3 runs to 17 residues. V was clipped by 4 bases and J by 5 bases; unmatched bases: 12. The V gene's germline CDR1 is ENHRY and CDR2 SYGVKD. Through a sample-barcoded 5' primer and a J-beta primer mix, a second PCR was run for about 7 to 12 cycles. Each sample yielded at least 2.5 million CDR3-containing paired-end reads. One entry per CDR3 protein results from TCRdb running MiXCR on the 5' RACE reads. The sample has around 1.5 million distinct CDR3 sequences, roughly 45% seen once.

The rearrangement uses TRBV10-3 and TRBJ2-1, with 9 positions matching TRBD1. The sequenced material came from blood. The source is a young woman in good health. In DNA form, the CDR3 reads TGTGCCATCAGTGTAAGAACAGGGGGCGATCGAAACAATGAGCAGTTCTTC. Translating gives CAISVRTGGDRNNEQFF.